These 17 T cell receptor beta chains were all obtained from the same sample, sequenced in a study of blood T cell repertoires in COVID-19. TCRdb's table, derived via immunoSEQ multiplex PCR, lists solely in-frame clones and lacks some. The repertoire holds 80,000 to 95,000 clones, with around 90% as singletons. The specimen was peripheral blood. The origin of the receptors is a man aged 70 or older with acute or convalescent COVID-19.

The chain employs TRBV24-1 and TRBJ2-5; the D gene is possibly TRBD2 (6 bases). The CDR3 runs to 16 residues. V lost 3 bases, J lost 4 bases, and 17 bases lay in between. Germline V lookup: CDR1 KGHDR, CDR2 SFDVKD. The CDR3 DNA is TGTGCCACCAGTGATACTGGTAACCTGGGGGGAGAGACCCAGTACTTC. Amino acid sequence: CATSDTGNLGGETQYF.

The chain couples TRBV2 to TRBJ1-6, with D possibly TRBD1 on 6 matching bases. Germline CDR1 SNHLY, CDR2 FYNNEI. Between the trimmed V and J ends, which lost 9 bases and 10 bases, there was a span of 19 bases. This CDR3 contains 14 residues. CDR3 in DNA: TGTGCCAGAGACTCAGGGACACGGGTGTCACCCCTCCACTTT. Protein: CARDSGTRVSPLHF.

V usage is TRBV28 and J usage is TRBJ2-7; 7 bases are a match to TRBD2. After removal of 2 bases from V and 2 bases from J, the junction contained 3 bases not matched to a gene. Looked up from germline, CDR1 is MDHEN and CDR2 is SYDVKM. The CDR3 spans 14 residues. The CDR3 DNA sequence: TGTGCCAGCAGTTTACCGGGGGGAACCTACGAGCAGTACTTC. Encoded protein: CASSLPGGTYEQYF.

The rearrangement joins TRBV7-2 to TRBJ2-1, with TRBD1 matching 10 bases. With 5 bases clipped from V and 4 bases from J, the junction kept 5 bases outside the gene matches. Looked up from germline, CDR1 is SGHTA and CDR2 is FQGNSA. The CDR3 has 15 amino acids. The CDR3 nucleotides are TGTGCCAGCAGCACGGGACAGGGGCGATACAATGAGCAGTTCTTC. The encoded protein is CASSTGQGRYNEQFF.

V gene TRBV11-2 combines with J gene TRBJ2-2; 8 bases map to TRBD1. Trimming removed 1 base from V and 1 base from J; junction bases left unmatched: 11. In germline, CDR1 is SGHAT, CDR2 FQNNGV. CDR3 length equals 19 residues. The CDR3 is CASSLVGSGTGGNTGELFF. CDR3 DNA sequence: TGTGCCAGCAGCTTAGTAGGTAGCGGTACAGGGGGGAACACCGGGGAGCTGTTTTTT.

The chain carries TRBV19 and TRBJ2-2, with TRBD2 identical over 14 bases. CDR1 LNHDA and CDR2 SQIVND come from the germline V gene (reference sequence). V dropped 3 bases and J dropped 6; count of bases not matched to a gene: 9. The CDR3 consists of 18 residues. The CDR3 loop is CASSIEGTSGSQAGELFF. CDR3 sequence (DNA): TGTGCCAGTAGTATTGAGGGGACTAGCGGGAGTCAGGCCGGGGAGCTGTTTTTT.

The genes are TRBV10-3 and TRBJ2-2; D perhaps matches TRBD2 (6 bases). The CDR3 covers 14 residues. CDR1 and CDR2 from the germline V gene are ENHRY and SYGVKD. With 6 bases removed from V and 1 base from J, the gap between germline ends came to 9 bases. CDR3 loop: CAIRTEGNTGELFF. The CDR3 nucleotides read TGTGCCATCAGGACGGAGGGGAACACCGGGGAGCTGTTTTTT.

The chain recombines TRBV7-9 with TRBJ2-7; 10 nucleotides agree with TRBD1. The trim removed 5 bases at V and 6 bases at J, leaving 7 bases unmatched. CDR1 is SEHNR, CDR2 FQNEAQ, per germline (reference sequence). The CDR3 runs to 14 residues. The CDR3 coding sequence is TGTGCCAGCAGCCGCGGACAGGGGGAAGGCGAGCAGTACTTC. Translating it yields CASSRGQGEGEQYF.

This rearrangement joins TRBV5-4 to TRBJ2-4; TRBD1 matches at 8 bases. The length of the CDR3 is 13 residues. CDR1 is SGHNT and CDR2 is YYREEE in the germline V gene (reference sequence). V trimming: 0 bases; J trimming: 14 bases; junction bases outside the gene matches: 7. The CDR3 nucleotides are TGTGCCAGCAGCTTGGATCTGGAGACAGGGGAGTACTTC. Its protein product is CASSLDLETGEYF.

The chain links TRBV7-2 to TRBJ1-6; TRBD1 matches 7 bases. CDR3 length: 15 residues. Looked up from germline, CDR1 is SGHTA and CDR2 is FQGNSA. Losses at the gene ends were 1 base for V and 7 bases for J; bases not matched to a gene: 4. In DNA, the CDR3 is TGTGCCAGCAGCTTAGACAGGGGCGCAAATTCACCCCTCCACTTT. It specifies CASSLDRGANSPLHF.

The chain is built from TRBV5-4 and TRBJ2-7, with TRBD1 as a possible D gene (5 bases). Deletions cut 4 bases from V and 3 bases from J, with 11 bases between. The length of the CDR3 is 13 residues. Germline CDR1 is SGHNT and CDR2 is YYREEE (reference sequence). The CDR3 DNA reads as TGTGCCAGCAGCCCCCGACAGAGCTACGAGCAGTACTTC. It translates to CASSPRQSYEQYF.

This clone occurred once. The genes are TRBV9 and TRBJ1-3, with a tentative D call TRBD1 (6 bases). V lost 0 bases and J 0 bases, leaving 10 bases between the germline ends. The CDR3 runs 16 residues. Germline V lookup: CDR1 SGDLS, CDR2 YYNGEE. CDR3 sequence: CASSVAGGHSGNTIYF. The DNA of the CDR3 is TGTGCCAGCAGCGTAGCTGGGGGCCACTCTGGAAACACCATATATTTT.

The V call is TRBV6-1, the J call TRBJ2-7; D remains unclear. Trimming pared 0 bases from V and 6 bases from J, leaving 6 bases between. The CDR3 has 12 residues. CDR1 is MNHNS, CDR2 SASEGT, per germline. CDR3 region: CASSEAPSEQYF. The CDR3 nucleotides are TGTGCCAGCAGTGAAGCCCCCAGCGAGCAGTACTTC.

This clone came up once. This chain links TRBV28 with TRBJ1-2; unclear D gene. The CDR3 length is 11 residues. The germline V gene has CDR1 MDHEN and CDR2 SYDVKM. The V gene lost 8 bases and the J gene lost 1 base, with 5 bases spanning the gap. CDR3 amino acids: CASGGNYGYTF. The CDR3 nucleotides read TGTGCCAGCGGAGGTAACTATGGCTACACCTTC.

The V and J genes are TRBV10-3 and TRBJ1-5, with D unclear. V lost 6 bases, J lost 5 bases, and 11 bases lay in between. Germline CDR1 ENHRY, CDR2 SYGVKD. This CDR3 has 13 amino acids. The CDR3 sequence: CAISDGEYQPQHF. CDR3 coding DNA: TGTGCCATCAGCGACGGGGAGTATCAGCCCCAGCATTTT.

This clone came up a few times. Other DNA sequences of this sample code for an identical CDR3. V usage is TRBV7-2 and J usage is TRBJ2-7; no clear D gene. Trimming took off 5 bases at V and 0 bases at J, with 5 bases between the two ends. Per germline, CDR1 SGHTA and CDR2 FQGNSA. This CDR3 comprises 12 residues. The CDR3 DNA follows: TGTGCCAGCAGCCTCAGCTCCTACGAGCAGTACTTC. It is translated as CASSLSSYEQYF.

This chain joins TRBV9 and TRBJ1-2; TRBD1 is a possible D gene (5 bases). The length of the CDR3 is 16 residues. The germline V and J ends were trimmed by 3 bases and 0 bases, with 15 bases remaining between them. Germline CDR1 is SGDLS and CDR2 is YYNGEE. CDR3 residues: CASSETKEGTNYGYTF. The CDR3 DNA reads as TGTGCCAGCAGCGAGACAAAGGAGGGGACTAACTATGGCTACACCTTC. Variable domain in full (rest from reference TRBV9 and TRBJ1-2): DSGVTQTPKHLITATGQRVTLRCSPRSGDLSVYWYQQSLDQGLQFLIQYYNGEERAKGNILERFSAQQFPDLHSELNLSSLELGDSALYFCASSETKEGTNYGYTFGSGTRLTVV.